The entry that follows covers one T cell receptor (beta chain) sequence. No antigen is known for it. The sample belongs to a study of T cell responses to AZD1222 COVID-19 vaccine. Study-wide results and caveats: After the peak T cell response, and only then, were repertoires sampled. Reports indicate that nearly half of spike-specific TCRs are directed at unmutated variant regions. There were mostly white British donors and more females than males, and clonal diversity was possibly underestimated. The span of vaccine-associated CD4 TCRs extended across spike, with dominance at 160-218 and 743-854.

Here immunoSEQ multiplex PCR was the method, and the copy in TCRdb shows in-frame clones only, minus some. The sample includes some 110,000 clones, 89% seen only once; the top ten take around 45%. CDR3 length: 16 amino acids. The sample was peripheral blood, taken 28 days after the second AZD1222 dose. The receptor was derived from an adult who received the AZD1222 COVID-19 vaccine. J is TRBJ1-6 and V is TRBV21-1; the table's D call TRBD1 went unverified against the DNA. TRBV21-1 is marked as a pseudogene. CDR3 residues: CASSKVSRTGSVSSHF. The DNA for the CDR3 is TGTGCCAGCAGCAAAGTCTCGAGGACAGGGTCGGTCTCTTCCCACTTT.